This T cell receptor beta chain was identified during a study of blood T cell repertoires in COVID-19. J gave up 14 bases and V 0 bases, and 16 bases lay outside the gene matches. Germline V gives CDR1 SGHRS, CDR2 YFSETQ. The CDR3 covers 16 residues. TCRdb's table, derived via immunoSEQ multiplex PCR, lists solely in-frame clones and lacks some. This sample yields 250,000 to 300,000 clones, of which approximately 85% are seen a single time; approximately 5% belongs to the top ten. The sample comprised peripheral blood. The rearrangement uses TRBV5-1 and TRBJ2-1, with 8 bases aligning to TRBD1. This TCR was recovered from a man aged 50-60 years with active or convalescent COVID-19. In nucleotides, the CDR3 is TGCGCCAGCAGCTTGGGGGGCACGACAGGGGACGAGAAAAAGTTCTTC. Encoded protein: CASSLGGTTGDEKKFF.